This T cell receptor beta chain comes out of a study of shared clonotypes between healthy human individuals. Assay: immunoSEQ multiplex PCR; the TCRdb copy retains only in-frame clones and omits some. The top ten hold about 10% of the sample, which has over 150,000 clones, approximately 61% seen once. Germline V lookup: CDR1 SGHTA, CDR2 FQGNSA. Trimming shortened V by 3 bases and J by 5 bases, and 9 bases separated the two germline ends. This CDR3 has 13 amino acids. The rearrangement joins TRBV7-2 to TRBJ2-3; D remains unclear. The sequence derives from a young man in good health. Sequenced material: memory CD4+ T cells sorted from blood. Subset here: CD45RA-negative fraction. DNA of the CDR3: TGTGCCAGCAGCTTTGGACGGGTAGATACGCAGTATTTT. It translates to CASSFGRVDTQYF.